One and the same sample provided the 27 T cell receptor beta chains below, sequenced in a study of blood T cell repertoires in COVID-19. Repertoires were generated with immunoSEQ multiplex PCR, while TCRdb's copy carries only in-frame clones and drops some. The sample yields approximately 320,000 clones, roughly 86% seen once. The sample consisted of peripheral blood. Receptors were obtained from a woman aged 25 to 39 with COVID-19, enrolled during active disease.

The chain employs TRBV2 and TRBJ1-6; 11 positions agree with TRBD1. The V gene end was trimmed by 3 bases and the J gene end by 10 bases; junction bases not matched to a gene: 11. CDR1 and CDR2 (germline): SNHLY, FYNNEI. The CDR3 has 17 amino acids. CDR3 nucleotides: TGTGCCAGCAGTGATTCAGGACAGGGGGCCTCCCGGTCACCCCTCCACTTT. The encoded protein is CASSDSGQGASRSPLHF.

CDR3 in amino acids: CASSPRWTAQETQYF. In DNA, the CDR3 is TGTGCCAGCAGTCCACGATGGACAGCTCAAGAGACCCAGTACTTC. The gene calls are TRBV2 and TRBJ2-5, with TRBD1 as a possible D gene (6 bases). Germline V gene data show CDR1 as SNHLY and CDR2 as FYNNEI. The V end lost 5 bases, the J end lost 2 bases, and 15 bases lay between the germline ends. This CDR3 region has 15 residues.

As to this clone: Other DNA variants within this sample encode the same CDR3. J is TRBJ1-2 and V is TRBV5-1; 8 positions match TRBD1. Germline V gene sequence: CDR1 SGHRS, CDR2 YFSETQ. Trimming removed 2 bases from V and 6 bases from J; junction bases left unmatched: 3. There are 13 residues in the CDR3. CDR3 sequence: CASSLTGGNGYTF. The CDR3 DNA sequence: TGCGCCAGCAGCTTAACAGGGGGTAATGGCTACACCTTC. Looking up the rest from reference TRBV5-1 and TRBJ1-2 gives the full variable domain: KAGVTQTPRYLIKTRGQQVTLSCSPISGHRSVSWYQQTPGQGLQFLFEYFSETQRNKGNFPGRFSGRQFSNSRSEMNVSTLELGDSALYLCASSLTGGNGYTFGSGTRLTVV.

This chain uses TRBV6-6 with TRBJ2-7, with 9 positions matching TRBD1. With V trimmed by 3 bases and J by 0 bases, 3 bases remained unmatched. CDR1 and CDR2 (germline): MNHNY, SVGAGI (reference sequence). The CDR3 runs to 15 residues. The DNA of the CDR3 is TGTGCCAGCAGTTATGGACAGGGGAGCTCCTACGAGCAGTACTTC. Its translation is CASSYGQGSSYEQYF.

The rearrangement links TRBV5-1 to TRBJ2-7, with TRBD1 matching 10 bases. The J segment lost 3 bases and the V segment lost 7 bases, leaving 7 bases of the junction unmatched. Germline loops: CDR1 SGHRS, CDR2 YFSETQ. This CDR3 is 14 amino acids long. The CDR3 reads CASQTTGGIYEQYF. Here the CDR3 DNA reads TGCGCCAGCCAGACGACAGGGGGCATCTACGAGCAGTACTTC.

The chain links TRBV28 to TRBJ1-5, with D hard to call. The CDR3 is made up of 14 amino acids. Trimming shortened V by 6 bases and J by 6 bases, and 15 bases separated the two germline ends. CDR1 and CDR2 from the germline V gene are MDHEN and SYDVKM. The CDR3 region has the DNA TGTGCCAGCAGCTTTAGAAGAGAGGTTCAGCCCCAGCATTTT. This encodes CASSFRREVQPQHF.

The V gene is TRBV28, the J gene TRBJ2-1; TRBD2 matches 9 bases. There are 19 residues in the CDR3. Germline-derived CDR1 and CDR2 are MDHEN and SYDVKM. The junction had 10 bases not matched to a gene; V was cut back by 1 base and J by 0 bases. The CDR3 bases are TGTGCCAGCAGTTTATCGGCGGGGGGGCCCCTGAGCTCCTACAATGAGCAGTTCTTC. It translates to CASSLSAGGPLSSYNEQFF.

The V call is TRBV2, the J call TRBJ1-1, with D maybe TRBD1 (6 bases). This CDR3 is built from 13 residues. CDR1 is SNHLY and CDR2 is FYNNEI in the germline V gene. The germline V and J ends were trimmed by 5 bases and 3 bases, with 10 bases remaining between them. The CDR3 nucleotides read TGTGCCAGCAGTCAGGGGCGGGACACTGAAGCTTTCTTT. Its translation: CASSQGRDTEAFF. Full variable domain (rest looked up from reference TRBV2 and TRBJ1-1): EPEVTQTPSHQVTQMGQEVILRCVPISNHLYFYWYRQILGQKVEFLVSFYNNEISEKSEIFDDQFSVERPDGSNFTLKIRSTKLEDSAMYFCASSQGRDTEAFFGQGTRLTVV.

J is TRBJ1-2 and V is TRBV5-1; D may be TRBD1 (6 bases). The germline V gene has CDR1 SGHRS and CDR2 YFSETQ. The CDR3 loop spans 14 amino acids. Trimming cost V 4 bases and J 8 bases, with 18 bases left between them. The CDR3, as DNA: TGCGCCAGCAGCCCGGGGTCAGGGGTTGAGGGCTACACCTTC. Its translation: CASSPGSGVEGYTF.

The chain is built from TRBV7-9 and TRBJ2-5; TRBD2 matches 10 bases. Unmatched junction bases numbered 4, after V lost 5 bases and J lost 1 base. In germline, CDR1 is SEHNR, CDR2 FQNEAQ (reference sequence). The CDR3 length is 15 residues. The CDR3 is CASSTRTSGQETQYF. CDR3 bases: TGTGCCAGCAGCACCCGGACTAGCGGCCAAGAGACCCAGTACTTC.

The chain joins TRBV18 to TRBJ1-2, with D possibly TRBD1 on 5 matching bases. Between the trimmed V and J ends, which lost 0 bases and 5 bases, there was a span of 13 bases. The CDR3 consists of 15 residues. Germline CDR1 KGHSH, CDR2 LQKENI. The DNA of the CDR3 is TGTGCCAGCTCACCACCAGGGTCAAAGGGGTATGGCTACACCTTC. Residues: CASSPPGSKGYGYTF.

V usage is TRBV2 and J usage is TRBJ2-3, with D perhaps TRBD2 (6 bases). Trimming took off 4 bases at V and 4 bases at J, with 15 bases between the two ends. The CDR3 contains 15 residues. Germline-derived CDR1 and CDR2 are SNHLY and FYNNEI. In DNA form, the CDR3 reads TGTGCCAGCAGTGTGGGACCCGGCGGGGCAGATACGCAGTATTTT. It codes for CASSVGPGGADTQYF.

The CDR3 is CASSVVTYEQYF. CDR3 nucleotides: TGTGCCAGCAGTGTTGTAACCTACGAGCAGTACTTC. This sequence joins TRBV2 and TRBJ2-7, with unresolved D. V was pared by 4 bases and J by 2 bases, with 6 bases between. The CDR3 is 12 amino acids. Germline V gene data show CDR1 as SNHLY and CDR2 as FYNNEI.

The CDR3 bases are TGTGCCATCAGAGAAGGACAGGGCGGAAATCAGCCCCAGCATTTT. Translating it yields CAIREGQGGNQPQHF. This chain links TRBV10-3 with TRBJ1-5, with 8 bases lining up with TRBD1. Trimming took 6 bases from V and 4 from J; bases not matched to a gene: 8. Germline CDR1 and CDR2: ENHRY and SYGVKD. The CDR3 is 15 amino acids.

The table lists this clone with a count of one. V and J are TRBV7-2 and TRBJ2-7; the match to TRBD2 covers 9 bases. Losses at the gene ends were 2 bases for V and 0 bases for J; bases not matched to a gene: 14. Germline assignment: CDR1 SGHTA and CDR2 FQGNSA. The CDR3 extends over 19 amino acids. CDR3 residues: CASSLPTGSGGPSSYEQYF. In nucleotides, the CDR3 is TGTGCCAGCAGCTTACCGACGGGTAGCGGGGGCCCTAGCTCCTACGAGCAGTACTTC.

This chain uses TRBV27 with TRBJ1-2; D unclear. The V and J ends lost 4 bases and 5 bases respectively, with 14 bases between them. There are 14 residues in the CDR3. CDR1 MNHEY and CDR2 SMNVEV come from the germline V gene (reference sequence). This CDR3 reads CASSSTANHYGYTF. CDR3 bases: TGTGCCAGCAGTTCCACCGCGAATCATTATGGCTACACCTTC.

CDR3: CASSQARTGSSPLHF. In nucleotides, the CDR3 is TGCGCCAGCAGCCAAGCCAGGACAGGGTCTTCACCCCTCCACTTT. The V call is TRBV4-1, the J call TRBJ1-6; TRBD1 agrees at 8 bases. The trim removed 1 base at V and 9 bases at J, leaving 5 bases unmatched. Germline V gene sequence: CDR1 MGHRA, CDR2 YSYEKL. The CDR3 consists of 15 residues.

The J gene is TRBJ2-7, the V gene TRBV11-2; D is ambiguous. CDR1 is SGHAT, CDR2 FQNNGV, per germline. This CDR3 spans 16 amino acids. Trimming cost V 4 bases and J 5 bases, with 21 bases left between them. CDR3 nucleotides: TGTGCCAGCAGCTCACACAGCCGCCACGCGATGGACGAGCAGTACTTC. Translated: CASSSHSRHAMDEQYF. The full variable domain, rest sourced from reference TRBV11-2 and TRBJ2-7, is EAGVAQSPRYKIIEKRQSVAFWCNPISGHATLYWYQQILGQGPKLLIQFQNNGVVDDSQLPKDRFSAERLKGVDSTLKIQPAKLEDSAVYLCASSSHSRHAMDEQYFGPGTRLTVT.

V usage is TRBV7-2 and J usage is TRBJ2-7, with D perhaps matching TRBD2 (5 bases). Germline V lookup: CDR1 SGHTA, CDR2 FQGNSA. This CDR3 has 14 residues. The germline V and J ends were trimmed by 7 bases and 7 bases, with 20 bases remaining between them. This CDR3 is CASTSRRTREEQYF. For the CDR3, the DNA is TGTGCCAGCACCAGCCGTCGGACTCGAGAGGAGCAGTACTTC.

The chain has TRBV7-9 and TRBJ2-3, with D perhaps TRBD1 (6 bases). Germline V gives CDR1 SEHNR, CDR2 FQNEAQ (reference sequence). With 5 bases removed from V and 8 bases from J, the gap between germline ends came to 14 bases. This CDR3 comprises 13 residues. The CDR3 loop reads CASSPGARGTQYF. As DNA, the CDR3 is TGTGCCAGCAGCCCAGGGGCTAGGGGTACGCAGTATTTT.

The chain combines TRBV6-4 with TRBJ2-3; D uncertain. The V and J ends lost 7 bases and 0 bases respectively, with 5 bases between them. CDR1 MRHNA and CDR2 SNTAGT come from the germline V gene. This CDR3 comprises 12 residues. The DNA for the CDR3 is TGTGCCAGCATGGAGAGCACAGATACGCAGTATTTT. This codes for CASMESTDTQYF.

The chain employs TRBV10-1 and TRBJ2-3, with unresolved D. The V gene lost 0 bases and the J gene lost 0 bases, with 7 bases spanning the gap. There are 15 residues in the CDR3. Germline CDR1 and CDR2: WNHNN and SYGVQD (reference sequence). The CDR3 DNA is TGCGCCAGCAGTGAGTCCGTGGGCAGCACAGATACGCAGTATTTT. Amino acid sequence: CASSESVGSTDTQYF.

The chain is built from TRBV27 and TRBJ2-5; 15 bases match TRBD2. This CDR3 contains 17 residues. Trimming cost V 5 bases and J 0 bases; bases outside gene matches: 4. Germline CDR1 reads MNHEY; CDR2 reads SMNVEV (reference sequence). The CDR3 DNA follows: TGTGCCAGCAGTCCCGGACTAGCGGGGGGGAACCAAGAGACCCAGTACTTC. It translates to CASSPGLAGGNQETQYF.

The genes are TRBV11-2 and TRBJ2-7; D is possibly TRBD1 (6 bases). Germline V lookup: CDR1 SGHAT, CDR2 FQNNGV. V was clipped by 10 bases and J by 2 bases, with 12 bases between them. CDR3 length: 12 amino acids. CDR3 nucleotides: TGTGCCACCACAGGGTTAGCCTACGAGCAGTACTTC. Protein sequence: CATTGLAYEQYF.

This clone has a single count. This chain uses TRBV5-6 with TRBJ1-2, with TRBD1 as a possible D gene (5 bases). This CDR3 is 15 amino acids long. V was clipped by 0 bases and J by 8 bases, with 17 bases between them. Germline lookup yields CDR1 SGHDT and CDR2 YYEEEE. The CDR3 is CASSLGALRWGGYTF. DNA for the CDR3: TGTGCCAGCAGCTTGGGGGCCTTAAGGTGGGGCGGCTACACCTTC.

V and J are TRBV2 and TRBJ2-2; D remains unclear. CDR1 SNHLY and CDR2 FYNNEI come from the germline V gene. V was shortened by 0 bases and J by 1 base, with 9 bases between the two germline ends. The CDR3 consists of 16 residues. CDR3 nucleotides: TGTGCCAGCAGTGAAGCGCCGTCGGGGAACACCGGGGAGCTGTTTTTT. It translates to CASSEAPSGNTGELFF.

CDR3 amino acids: CASSHAGNSYEQYF. CDR3 DNA sequence: TGCGCCAGCAGCCACGCAGGGAACTCCTACGAGCAGTACTTC. V and J are TRBV4-1 and TRBJ2-7, with D maybe TRBD1 (5 bases). This CDR3 has 14 residues. Germline lookup yields CDR1 MGHRA and CDR2 YSYEKL. The V gene lost 3 bases and the J gene lost 0 bases, with 9 bases spanning the gap.